This T cell receptor beta chain derives from a study of shared clonotypes between healthy human individuals. Overall study context: A donor's plate count was three for CD4 naive and three for CD4 memory; CD8 naive had two and CD8 memory one.

About this clone itself: Its target is not known.

Study outcomes and limitations: Larger richness was generally estimated for naive than memory subsets.

Execution of the assay was at deep level. Assay: immunoSEQ multiplex PCR; the TCRdb copy retains only in-frame clones and omits some. The table includes approximately 1.4 million clones, 95% to 99% detected once. CDR1 is SGHTA, CDR2 FQGNSA, per germline. The CDR3 runs to 14 residues. V lost 8 bases, J lost 5 bases, and 9 bases stayed unmatched. Sequencing used naive CD4+ T cells sorted from blood. This sample's subset: CD45RA+ positively selected. V gene TRBV7-2 combines with J gene TRBJ2-5, with 9 positions matching TRBD2. The sequence derives from a man in his thirties or forties in good health. The CDR3, as DNA: TGTGCCAGCTGTGCGGGAGGGTGGTCGGAGACCCAGTACTTC. Protein product: CASCAGGWSETQYF.